This entry features one TCR beta chain sequence. The study made its TCR cDNA through 5'RACE template switching. That step introduced a universal primer site along with UMIs. Each CDR3 protein gets one entry after TCRdb re-called the 5' RACE reads with MiXCR. The sample shows approximately 300,000 distinct CDR3 sequences, about 11% of them seen only once. The data were taken from a study of T cells after yellow fever vaccination. Trimming took off 4 bases at V and 0 bases at J, with 12 bases between the two ends. The V gene's germline CDR1 is SGHRS and CDR2 YFSETQ. The CDR3 is 15 residues long. The TCR originated in a man in his late teens or twenties who received the YFV17D yellow fever vaccine. The material was CD4+ T cells sorted from PBMCs, obtained 45 days after the yellow fever booster vaccination. The genes are TRBV5-1 and TRBJ2-3; D tentatively fits TRBD1 or TRBD2 (5 bases each). The CDR3 sequence is CASSPRGTSTDTQYF. CDR3 sequence (DNA): TGCGCCAGCAGCCCGAGGGGAACAAGCACAGATACGCAGTATTTT.